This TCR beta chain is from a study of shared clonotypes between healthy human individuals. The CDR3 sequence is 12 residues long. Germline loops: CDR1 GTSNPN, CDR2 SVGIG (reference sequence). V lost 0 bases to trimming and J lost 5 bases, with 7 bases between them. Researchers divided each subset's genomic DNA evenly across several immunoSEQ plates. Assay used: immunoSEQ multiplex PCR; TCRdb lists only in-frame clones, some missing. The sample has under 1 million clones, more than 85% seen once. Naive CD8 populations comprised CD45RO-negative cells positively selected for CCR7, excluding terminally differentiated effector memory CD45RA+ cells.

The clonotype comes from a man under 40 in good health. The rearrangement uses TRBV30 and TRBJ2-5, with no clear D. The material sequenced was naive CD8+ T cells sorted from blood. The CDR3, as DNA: TGTGCCTGGAGTGTACAAGAGGAGACCCAGTACTTC. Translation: CAWSVQEETQYF.